In this sample, the clone carrying this T cell receptor (beta chain) turned up many times. TCRdb independently ran MiXCR on the 5' RACE reads; one entry per CDR3 protein. The data show about 32,000 distinct CDR3 sequences, about 10% seen once. The time point here: blood at routine non-recurrence follow-up after resection. Whole RNA was taken from tumor, nontumor lung or frozen PBMC; it was then sequenced unsorted. This sample is part of a study of spatial heterogeneity in lung cancer. Turning to the study itself: The donor group consisted of roughly 70 patients who had untreated, early-stage non-small cell lung cancer. Any follow-up PBMC samples that were available went on to be sequenced, and the median time to follow-up was roughly two years after resection. Consistent detection of more beta-chain than alpha-chain sequences was observed.

The V end lost 2 bases, the J end lost 10 bases, and 6 bases lay between the germline ends. Germline V gene sequence: CDR1 MNHEY, CDR2 SVGEGT. This CDR3 has 11 amino acids. This chain links TRBV6-2 or TRBV6-3 with TRBJ2-1; unclear D gene. This specimen was PBMCs, taken at follow-up. The TCR was taken from a female donor with early-stage non-small cell lung cancer. The CDR3 region has the DNA TGTGCCAGCAGTTACCCCTCGGAGCAGTTCTTC. It translates to CASSYPSEQFF.